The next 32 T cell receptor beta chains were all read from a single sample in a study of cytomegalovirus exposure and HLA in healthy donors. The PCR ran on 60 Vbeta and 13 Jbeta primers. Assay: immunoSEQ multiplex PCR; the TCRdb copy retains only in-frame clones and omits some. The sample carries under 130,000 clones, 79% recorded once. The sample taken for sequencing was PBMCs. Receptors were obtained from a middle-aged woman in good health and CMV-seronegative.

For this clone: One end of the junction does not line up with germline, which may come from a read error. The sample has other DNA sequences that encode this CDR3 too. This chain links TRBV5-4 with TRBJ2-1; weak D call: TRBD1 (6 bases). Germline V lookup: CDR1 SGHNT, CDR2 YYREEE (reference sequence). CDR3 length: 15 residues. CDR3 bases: TGCGCCAGCAGCTTGCCGCAGGGGACGAGCGATGAGCAGTTCTTC. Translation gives CASSLPQGTSDEQFF.

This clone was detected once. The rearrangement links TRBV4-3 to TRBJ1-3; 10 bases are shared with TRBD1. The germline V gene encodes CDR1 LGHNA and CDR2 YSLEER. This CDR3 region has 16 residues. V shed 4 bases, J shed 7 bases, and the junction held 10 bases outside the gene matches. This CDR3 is CASSPRTGTGDNTIYF. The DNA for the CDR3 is TGCGCCAGCAGCCCACGTACCGGGACAGGGGACAACACCATATATTTT.

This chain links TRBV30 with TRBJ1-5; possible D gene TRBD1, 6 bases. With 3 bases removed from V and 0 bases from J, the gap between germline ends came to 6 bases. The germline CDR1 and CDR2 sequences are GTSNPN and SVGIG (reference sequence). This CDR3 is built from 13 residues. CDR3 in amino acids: CAWRQGSNQPQHF. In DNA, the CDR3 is TGTGCCTGGAGACAGGGTAGCAATCAGCCCCAGCATTTT.

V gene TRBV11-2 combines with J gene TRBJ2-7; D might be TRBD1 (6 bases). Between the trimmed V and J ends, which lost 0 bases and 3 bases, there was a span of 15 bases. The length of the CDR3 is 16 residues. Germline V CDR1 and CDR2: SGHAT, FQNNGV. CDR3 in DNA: TGTGCCAGCAGCTTAGATATGGGGACACGGGGCTACGAGCAGTACTTC. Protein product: CASSLDMGTRGYEQYF.

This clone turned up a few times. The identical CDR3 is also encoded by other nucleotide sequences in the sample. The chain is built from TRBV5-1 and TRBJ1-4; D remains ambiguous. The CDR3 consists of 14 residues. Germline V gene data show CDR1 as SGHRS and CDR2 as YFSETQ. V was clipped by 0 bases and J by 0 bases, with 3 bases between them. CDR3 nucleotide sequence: TGCGCCAGCAGCTTGGGCGCAACTAATGAAAAACTGTTTTTT. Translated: CASSLGATNEKLFF.

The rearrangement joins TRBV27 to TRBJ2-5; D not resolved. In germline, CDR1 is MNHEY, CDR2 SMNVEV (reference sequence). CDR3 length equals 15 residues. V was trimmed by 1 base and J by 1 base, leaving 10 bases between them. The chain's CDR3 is CASSLFPTGQETQYF. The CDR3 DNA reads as TGTGCCAGCAGTTTATTCCCGACGGGCCAAGAGACCCAGTACTTC.

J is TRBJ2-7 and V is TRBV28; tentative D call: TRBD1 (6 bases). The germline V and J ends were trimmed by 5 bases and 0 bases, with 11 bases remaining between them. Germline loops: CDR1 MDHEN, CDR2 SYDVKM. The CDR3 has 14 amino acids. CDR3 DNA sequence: TGTGCCAGCAGTACCCCGGACAGCTCCTACGAGCAGTACTTC. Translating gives CASSTPDSSYEQYF.

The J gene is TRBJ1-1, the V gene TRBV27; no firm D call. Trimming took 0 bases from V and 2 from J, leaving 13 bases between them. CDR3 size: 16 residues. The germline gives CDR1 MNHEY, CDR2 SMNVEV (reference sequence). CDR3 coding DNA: TGTGCCAGCAGTTTATCACGCCAGTCGTTTAACACTGAAGCTTTCTTT. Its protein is CASSLSRQSFNTEAFF.

CDR3 protein: CASSPTKVPGETQYF. The CDR3 nucleotides are TGTGCCAGCTCACCAACGAAGGTTCCAGGGGAGACCCAGTACTTC. The chain carries TRBV18 and TRBJ2-5; TRBD1 is a possible D gene (5 bases). Per germline, CDR1 KGHSH and CDR2 LQKENI. This CDR3 contains 15 residues. Trimming removed 2 bases from V and 5 bases from J, with 15 bases in between. Full variable domain (remainder filled in from reference TRBV18 and TRBJ2-5): NAGVMQNPRHLVRRRGQEARLRCSPMKGHSHVYWYRQLPEEGLKFMVYLQKENIIDESGMPKERFSAEFPKEGPSILRIQQVVRGDSAAYFCASSPTKVPGETQYFGPGTRLLVL.

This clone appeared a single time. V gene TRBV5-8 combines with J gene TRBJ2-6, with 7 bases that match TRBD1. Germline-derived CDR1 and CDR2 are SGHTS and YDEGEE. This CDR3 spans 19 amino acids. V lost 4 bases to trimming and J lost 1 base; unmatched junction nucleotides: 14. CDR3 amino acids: CASSQIRQGRLSGANVLTF. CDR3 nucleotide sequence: TGTGCCAGCAGCCAAATACGACAGGGACGACTTTCTGGGGCCAACGTCCTGACTTTC.

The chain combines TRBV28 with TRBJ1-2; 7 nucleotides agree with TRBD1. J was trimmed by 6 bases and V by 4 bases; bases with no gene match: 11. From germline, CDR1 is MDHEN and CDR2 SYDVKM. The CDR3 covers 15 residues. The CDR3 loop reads CASSSRTGPRHGYTF. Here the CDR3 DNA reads TGTGCCAGCAGTTCCCGGACAGGTCCTCGGCATGGCTACACCTTC.

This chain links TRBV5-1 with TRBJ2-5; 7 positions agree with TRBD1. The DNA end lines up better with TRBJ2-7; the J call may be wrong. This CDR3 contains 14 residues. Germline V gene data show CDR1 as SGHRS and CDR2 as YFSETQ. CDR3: CASSPQGVGYEQYF. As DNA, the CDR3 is TGCGCCAGCAGCCCCCAGGGGGTCGGGTACGAGCAGTACTTC.

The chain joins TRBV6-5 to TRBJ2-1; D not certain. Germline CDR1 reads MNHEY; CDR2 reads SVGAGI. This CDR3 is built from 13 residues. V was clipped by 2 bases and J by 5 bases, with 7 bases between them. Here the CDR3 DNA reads TGTGCCAGCAGTTACCCCCTTAACAATGAGCAGTTCTTC. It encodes CASSYPLNNEQFF.

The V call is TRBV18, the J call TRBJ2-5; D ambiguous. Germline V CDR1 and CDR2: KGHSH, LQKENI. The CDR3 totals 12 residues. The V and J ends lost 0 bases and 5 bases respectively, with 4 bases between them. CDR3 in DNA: TGTGCCAGCTCACCACCGGAGGAGACCCAGTACTTC. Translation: CASSPPEETQYF.

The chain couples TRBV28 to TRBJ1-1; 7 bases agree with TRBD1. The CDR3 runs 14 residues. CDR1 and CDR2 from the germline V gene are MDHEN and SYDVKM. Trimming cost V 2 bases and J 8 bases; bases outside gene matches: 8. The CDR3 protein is CASSLVQGTVEAFF. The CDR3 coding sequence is TGTGCCAGCAGTTTAGTACAGGGGACCGTGGAAGCTTTCTTT.

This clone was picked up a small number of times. CDR3 sequence reads: CASSESAGGFYNEQFF. DNA for the CDR3: TGTGCCAGCAGTGAATCAGCGGGGGGATTCTACAATGAGCAGTTCTTC. The genes are TRBV2 and TRBJ2-1; 9 positions match TRBD2. The germline CDR1 and CDR2 sequences are SNHLY and FYNNEI. With 2 bases clipped from V and 3 bases from J, the junction kept 5 bases outside the gene matches. The CDR3 consists of 16 residues.

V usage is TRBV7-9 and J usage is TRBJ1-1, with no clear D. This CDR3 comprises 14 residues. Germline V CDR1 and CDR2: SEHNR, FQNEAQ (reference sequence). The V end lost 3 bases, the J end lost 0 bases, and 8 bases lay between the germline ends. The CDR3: CASSFLGMNTEAFF. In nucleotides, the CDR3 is TGTGCCAGCAGCTTCCTAGGCATGAACACTGAAGCTTTCTTT.

Here the CDR3 DNA reads TGCGCCAGCAGCCAAGATAAGACTAGCGGTACGGGCACCGGGGAGCTGTTTTTT. Protein: CASSQDKTSGTGTGELFF. This chain joins TRBV4-3 and TRBJ2-2; TRBD2 agrees at 9 bases. CDR3 size: 18 residues. Germline V gene data show CDR1 as LGHNA and CDR2 as YSLEER. The junction had 9 bases not matched to a gene; V was cut back by 0 bases and J by 4 bases.

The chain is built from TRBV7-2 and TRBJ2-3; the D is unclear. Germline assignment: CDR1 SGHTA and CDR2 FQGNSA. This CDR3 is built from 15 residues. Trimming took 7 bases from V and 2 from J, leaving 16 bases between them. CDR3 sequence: CASTLWLTNTDTQYF. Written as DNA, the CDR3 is TGTGCCAGCACCCTATGGCTAACTAACACAGATACGCAGTATTTT.

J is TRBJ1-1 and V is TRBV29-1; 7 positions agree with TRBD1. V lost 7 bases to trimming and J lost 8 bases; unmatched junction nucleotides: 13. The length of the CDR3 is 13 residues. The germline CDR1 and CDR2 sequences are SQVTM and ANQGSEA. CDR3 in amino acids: CSADRAEIREAFF. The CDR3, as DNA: TGCAGCGCTGACAGGGCCGAAATAAGGGAAGCTTTCTTT.

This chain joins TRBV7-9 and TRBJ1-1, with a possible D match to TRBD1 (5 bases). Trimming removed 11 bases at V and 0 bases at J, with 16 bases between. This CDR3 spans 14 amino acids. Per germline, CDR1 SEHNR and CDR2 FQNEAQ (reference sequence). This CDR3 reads CASTGTTMNTEAFF. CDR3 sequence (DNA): TGTGCCTCAACAGGAACCACCATGAACACTGAAGCTTTCTTT.

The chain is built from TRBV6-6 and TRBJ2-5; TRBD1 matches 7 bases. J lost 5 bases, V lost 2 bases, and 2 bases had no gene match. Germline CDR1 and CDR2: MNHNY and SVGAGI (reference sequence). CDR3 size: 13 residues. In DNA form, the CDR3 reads TGTGCCAGCAGTTACCGACAGGGTGAGACCCAGTACTTC. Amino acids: CASSYRQGETQYF.

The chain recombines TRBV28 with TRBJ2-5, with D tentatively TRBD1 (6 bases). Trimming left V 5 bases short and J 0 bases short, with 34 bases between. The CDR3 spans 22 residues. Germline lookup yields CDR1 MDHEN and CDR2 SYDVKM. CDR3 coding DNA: TGTGCCAGCAGTCTTCCGGGACAATACCCGTGGCAGGGTCAGGACTACCAAGAGACCCAGTACTTC. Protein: CASSLPGQYPWQGQDYQETQYF.

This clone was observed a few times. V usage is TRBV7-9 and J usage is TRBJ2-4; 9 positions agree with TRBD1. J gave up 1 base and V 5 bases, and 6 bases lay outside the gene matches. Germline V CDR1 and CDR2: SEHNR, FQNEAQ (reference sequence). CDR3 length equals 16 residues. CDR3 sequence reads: CASSNRGREAKNIQYF. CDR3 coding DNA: TGTGCCAGCAGCAACAGGGGGCGCGAGGCCAAAAACATTCAGTACTTC.

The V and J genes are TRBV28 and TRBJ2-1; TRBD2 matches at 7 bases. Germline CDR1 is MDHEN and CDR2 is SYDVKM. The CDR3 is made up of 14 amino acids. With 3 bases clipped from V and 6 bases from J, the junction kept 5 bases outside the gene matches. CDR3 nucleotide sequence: TGTGCCAGCAGTTTTCCGGGGAGGGGCAATGAGCAGTTCTTC. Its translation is CASSFPGRGNEQFF.

The CDR3 region is CASSPWTSGRVTYEQYF. The CDR3 DNA is TGTGCCAGCAGCCCCTGGACTAGCGGGAGGGTTACTTACGAGCAGTACTTC. The gene calls are TRBV5-6 and TRBJ2-5, with 15 bases matching TRBD2. The DNA matches TRBJ2-7 better at its end, which makes the J call doubtful. The CDR3 contains 17 residues. Germline V CDR1 and CDR2: SGHDT, YYEEEE.

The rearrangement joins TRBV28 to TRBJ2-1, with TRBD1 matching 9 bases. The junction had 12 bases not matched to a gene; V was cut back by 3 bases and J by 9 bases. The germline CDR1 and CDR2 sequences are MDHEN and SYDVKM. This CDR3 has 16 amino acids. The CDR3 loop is CASSLLPGQGEVEQFF. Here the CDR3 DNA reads TGTGCCAGCAGTTTGTTACCGGGACAGGGAGAAGTTGAGCAGTTCTTC.

The CDR3 protein is CASSLLRSGGGYTF. CDR3 in DNA: TGTGCCAGCAGCCTCTTACGTTCGGGAGGAGGCTACACCTTC. This chain connects TRBV14 to TRBJ1-2, with no clear D. The CDR3 contains 14 residues. Germline CDR1 and CDR2: SGHDN and FVKESK. The V end lost 4 bases, the J end lost 8 bases, and 17 bases lay between the germline ends.

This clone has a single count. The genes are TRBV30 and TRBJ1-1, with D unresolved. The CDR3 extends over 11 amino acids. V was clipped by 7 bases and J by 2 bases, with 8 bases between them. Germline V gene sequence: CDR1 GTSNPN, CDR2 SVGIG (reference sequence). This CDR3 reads CASAVNTEAFF. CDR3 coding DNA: TGTGCCTCCGCGGTTAACACTGAAGCTTTCTTT.

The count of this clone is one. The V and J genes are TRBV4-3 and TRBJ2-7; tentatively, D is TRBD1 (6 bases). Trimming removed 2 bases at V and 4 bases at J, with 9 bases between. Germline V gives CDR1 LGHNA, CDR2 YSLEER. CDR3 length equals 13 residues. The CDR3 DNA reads TGCGCCAGCAGCCAATGGGACACATACGAGCAGTACTTC. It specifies CASSQWDTYEQYF.

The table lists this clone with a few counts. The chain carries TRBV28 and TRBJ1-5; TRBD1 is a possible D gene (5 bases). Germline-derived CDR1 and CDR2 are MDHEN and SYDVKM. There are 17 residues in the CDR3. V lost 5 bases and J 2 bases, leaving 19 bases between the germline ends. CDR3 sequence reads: CASSPPTGQGRNQPQHF. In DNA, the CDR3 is TGTGCCAGCAGTCCCCCAACCGGGCAGGGCCGCAATCAGCCCCAGCATTTT.

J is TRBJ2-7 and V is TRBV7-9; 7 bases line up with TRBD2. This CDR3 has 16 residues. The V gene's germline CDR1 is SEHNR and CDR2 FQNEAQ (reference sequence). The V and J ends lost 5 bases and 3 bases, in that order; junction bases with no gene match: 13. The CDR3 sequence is CASSLREDTELYEQYF. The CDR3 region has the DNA TGTGCCAGCAGCCTCCGGGAGGACACTGAACTCTACGAGCAGTACTTC.